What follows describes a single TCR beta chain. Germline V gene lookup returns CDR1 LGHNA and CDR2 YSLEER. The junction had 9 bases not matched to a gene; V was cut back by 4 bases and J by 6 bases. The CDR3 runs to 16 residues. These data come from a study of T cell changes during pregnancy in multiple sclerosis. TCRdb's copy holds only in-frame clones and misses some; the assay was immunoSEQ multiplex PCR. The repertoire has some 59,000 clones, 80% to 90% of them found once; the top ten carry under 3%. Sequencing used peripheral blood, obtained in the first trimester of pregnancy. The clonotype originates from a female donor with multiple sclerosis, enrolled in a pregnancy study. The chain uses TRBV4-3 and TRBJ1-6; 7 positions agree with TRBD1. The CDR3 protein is CASSPSRDRANSPLHF. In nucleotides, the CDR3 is TGCGCCAGCAGCCCCTCCCGAGACAGGGCTAATTCACCCCTCCACTTT.